One and the same sample provided the 8 T cell receptor beta chains below, sequenced in a study of cytomegalovirus exposure and HLA in healthy donors (dated by TCRdb to between 2016 and 2019). The receptor library was made with the immunoSEQ multiplex PCR assay. TCRdb obtained this table from immuneACCESS and retained in-frame rearrangements with V and J assigned. These tables miss some clones; where compared with another copy, unresolved V genes account for less than half of the shortfall, and the remainder is unexplained. In this sample the table shows about 120,000 clones, nearly 90% of which occur a single time. The ten largest clones capture 0.95% to 1.3% of the sample. Sequencing input: PBMCs. The receptors were sampled from a woman aged 18-29 years in good health and CMV-seronegative.

The V and J genes are TRBV7-6 and TRBJ1-1, with D tentatively TRBD1 (5 bases). This CDR3 comprises 15 residues. CDR1 and CDR2 (germline): SGHVS, FNYEAQ. V was shortened by 5 bases and J by 2 bases, with 15 bases between the two germline ends. This chain's CDR3 is CASSPQRGANTEAFF. DNA for the CDR3: TGTGCCAGCAGCCCCCAAAGGGGCGCTAACACTGAAGCTTTCTTT.

The table lists this clone with a count of one. The chain carries TRBV5-1 and TRBJ2-3; 15 nucleotides match TRBD2. Germline loops: CDR1 SGHRS, CDR2 YFSETQ. This CDR3 spans 17 amino acids. With 3 bases clipped from V and 2 bases from J, the junction kept 4 bases outside the gene matches. CDR3 bases: TGCGCCAGCAGCTCCGGGACTAGCGGGGGGAACACAGATACGCAGTATTTT. Its protein product is CASSSGTSGGNTDTQYF.

This clone occurred once. The rearrangement joins TRBV27 to TRBJ1-5; tentatively, D is TRBD1 (5 bases). Trimming cost V 5 bases and J 11 bases, with 22 bases left between them. This CDR3 contains 15 residues. Germline V lookup: CDR1 MNHEY, CDR2 SMNVEV (reference sequence). The CDR3 loop is CASSAGLAGLVAQHF. CDR3 coding DNA: TGTGCCAGCAGTGCGGGACTTGCTGGGTTGGTAGCCCAGCATTTT.

V is TRBV6-1 and J is TRBJ2-2, with D tentatively TRBD2 (5 bases). The CDR3 is 12 residues long. In germline, CDR1 is MNHNS, CDR2 SASEGT. Deletions cut 6 bases from V and 6 bases from J, with 8 bases between. Here the CDR3 DNA reads TGTGCCAGCAGAAGAGGGTCCGGGGAGCTGTTTTTT. Translation: CASRRGSGELFF.

The chain employs TRBV28 and TRBJ1-2, with 9 bases identical to TRBD1. The CDR3 consists of 15 residues. V gave up 3 bases and J gave up 4 bases; unmatched junction bases: 6. Germline V gene lookup returns CDR1 MDHEN and CDR2 SYDVKM. The DNA for the CDR3 is TGTGCCAGCAGTTTGGGGGACAGGGTGGGCTATGGCTACACCTTC. Translating it yields CASSLGDRVGYGYTF.

This clone rates as medium-sized (0.01 to 0.1%). V and J are TRBV2 and TRBJ1-4, with D possibly being TRBD1 (5 bases). This CDR3 is 15 amino acids long. Per the germline V gene, CDR1 is SNHLY and CDR2 is FYNNEI. The germline V and J ends were trimmed by 2 bases and 4 bases, with 11 bases remaining between them. CDR3 sequence reads: CASSELGGVNEKLFF. The CDR3, as DNA: TGTGCCAGCAGTGAATTGGGGGGAGTTAATGAAAAACTGTTTTTT.

This clone occurred once. V usage is TRBV5-1 and J usage is TRBJ1-6; 7 bases agree with TRBD1. Germline trimming cut 3 bases from V and 10 bases from J; bases unmatched to any gene: 7. Germline V lookup: CDR1 SGHRS, CDR2 YFSETQ. The CDR3 contains 14 residues. CDR3 DNA: TGCGCCAGCAGCTGGACAGGAGAGAAATCACCCCTCCACTTT. Translated: CASSWTGEKSPLHF.

J is TRBJ2-1 and V is TRBV7-2; 9 positions agree with TRBD2. Trimming removed 11 bases from V and 9 bases from J; junction bases left unmatched: 11. From germline, CDR1 is SGHTA and CDR2 FQGNSA. This CDR3 is built from 13 residues. CDR3 DNA sequence: TGTGCCGGAGGGGGACTAGCTGGCGGTGAGCAGTTCTTC. Amino acids: CAGGGLAGGEQFF.